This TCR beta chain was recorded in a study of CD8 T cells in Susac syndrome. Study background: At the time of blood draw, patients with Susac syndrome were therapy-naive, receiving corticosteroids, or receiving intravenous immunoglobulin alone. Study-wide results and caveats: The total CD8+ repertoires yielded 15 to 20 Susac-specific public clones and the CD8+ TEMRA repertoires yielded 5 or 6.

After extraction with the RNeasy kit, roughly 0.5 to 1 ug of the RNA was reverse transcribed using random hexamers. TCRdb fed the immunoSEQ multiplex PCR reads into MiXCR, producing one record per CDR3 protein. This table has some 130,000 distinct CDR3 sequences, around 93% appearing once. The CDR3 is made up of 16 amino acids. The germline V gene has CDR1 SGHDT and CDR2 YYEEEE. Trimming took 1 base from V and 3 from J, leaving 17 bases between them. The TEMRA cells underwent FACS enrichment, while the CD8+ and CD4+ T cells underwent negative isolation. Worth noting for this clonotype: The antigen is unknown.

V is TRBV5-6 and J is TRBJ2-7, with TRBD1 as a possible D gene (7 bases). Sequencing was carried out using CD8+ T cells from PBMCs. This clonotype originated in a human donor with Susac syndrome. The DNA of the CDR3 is TGTGCCAGCAGCTTGTCCGCGGGACAGCACCTCTACGAGCAGTACTTC. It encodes CASSLSAGQHLYEQYF. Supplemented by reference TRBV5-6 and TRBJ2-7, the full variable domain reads DAGVTQSPTHLIKTRGQQVTLRCSPKSGHDTVSWYQQALGQGPQFIFQYYEEEERQRGNFPDRFSGHQFPNYSSELNVNALLLGDSALYLCASSLSAGQHLYEQYFGPGTRLTVT.